This T cell receptor (beta chain) was observed in a study of blood T cell repertoires in COVID-19 (dated by TCRdb to about 2020). With respect to the entire study: Collaborator samples came from the United States, Italy and Spain and covered acute and convalescent phases of COVID-19. The material from the prospective study consisted of cDNA or gDNA derived from T cells, B-cell-depleted T cells, or PBMCs. Deeply sampled blood TCRbeta repertoires from subjects exposed to, actively infected with, or recovered from COVID-19 were included in the dataset. The repertoires were made available in a free public database intended to serve as a resource for research on the immune response to SARS-CoV-2. The samples were drawn from the first 160 participants of the ongoing ImmuneRACE study and from more than 1,000 subjects provided by 6 global collaborators. Nearly every sample came with metadata listing a de-identified subject ID, COVID-19 status, age in years and sex. Where available, HLA class I and class II types were taken from metadata supplied by the sample provider and were not determined by assay-based typing.

TCRbeta CDR3 regions were amplified from genomic DNA using the immunoSEQ Assay, a bias-controlled multiplex PCR. The authors' pipeline ran thus. Within the assay, amplification of reference gene primers was used to estimate how many nucleated cells each sample contained. To quantify the absolute abundance of each unique TCRbeta CDR3 rearrangement, sequence reads were collapsed and filtered. For each sample, productive Simpson clonality was calculated as the square root of Simpson's diversity index across productive rearrangements. TCRdb took this table from immuneACCESS and kept in-frame rearrangements with V and J called. Such tables lack part of the clones; where checked against another copy, unresolved V genes explain under half of the gap, and the rest is unexplained. V and J calls and clone size follow that table, whereas D and trimming were derived from the DNA. Across this sample there are about 270,000 clones, with 85% to 90% seen only once. The ten biggest clones cover 15% to 19% of the sample.

Comment on this clone: Which antigen it targets is not known. Per-base quality was not reported, and no clone a single base away is much larger than it. In the same sample, other DNA sequences code for this CDR3.

Overall study results and their limits: The amount of clinical and demographic metadata varied by source and participant and was provided uncurated.

Enrolling through a virtual design, the prospective study's participants ranged in age from roughly 18 to 89 years and lived across about two dozen United States geographic areas. In the prospective study, participants were assigned to cohorts based on the clinical history participants reported in a screening survey and a study questionnaire. Recovered participants in ImmuneRACE Cohort 3 were defined by two consecutive negative NP/OP PCR tests, clearance by a healthcare professional, or resolution of symptoms. In the prospective study, whole blood, serum and a nasopharyngeal or oropharyngeal swab were collected from each participant by mobile phlebotomists. Over a roughly two-month period, participants in the prospective study had the option of providing additional blood draws and questionnaires. Blood samples from the prospective study were shipped frozen or at room temperature prior to DNA extraction.

CDR1 and CDR2 were assigned from the germline V gene as KGHSH and LQKENI. Trimming removed 3 bases from V and 2 bases from J, leaving 7 bases between the germline ends. The CDR3 runs 13 residues from the cysteine to the phenylalanine. The kept DNA is CDR3 alone, 39 bases in frame from the first base. This receptor was obtained from a young man who had recovered from COVID-19. Sequenced sample: PBMCs or T cells enriched from blood (not recorded which). The V and J segments used are TRBV18 and TRBJ2-5, with TRBD1 as a weak D call on 6 bases. The DNA is TGTGCCAGCTCACCGGACAGACAAGAGACCCAGTACTTC. Its translation is CASSPDRQETQYF. When the CDR3 is completed using the reference TRBV18 and TRBJ2-5 genes on either side, the full variable domain is NAGVMQNPRHLVRRRGQEARLRCSPMKGHSHVYWYRQLPEEGLKFMVYLQKENIIDESGMPKERFSAEFPKEGPSILRIQQVVRGDSAAYFCASSPDRQETQYFGPGTRLLVL.